Below, 27 T cell receptor beta chains from the same sample are listed, as sequenced in a study of patients and donors after allogeneic stem cell transplantation. TCRdb re-derived calls from the RT-PCR reads in MiXCR, one entry per CDR3 protein. This repertoire shows under 200,000 distinct CDR3 sequences, over 25% found once; its top ten account for around 3%. The sample consisted of blood, either unsorted or a sorted T cell fraction (not recorded which). The source is a human donor who was either an allogeneic HSCT recipient or a stem cell or donor lymphocyte infusion donor (not recorded which). It is not recorded whose cells these are; they may come from a transplant donor.

This clonotype was counted ten times or more. This sequence joins TRBV12-3 or TRBV12-4 and TRBJ2-7; 11 nucleotides match TRBD2. Germline trimming cut 3 bases from V and 2 bases from J; bases unmatched to any gene: 9. CDR3 length: 17 residues. The CDR3 loop reads CASSLTLAGGGPYEQYF. CDR3 DNA: TGTGCCAGCAGTTTGACGCTAGCGGGAGGAGGCCCCTACGAGCAGTACTTC.

V and J are TRBV18 and TRBJ2-3; TRBD2 aligns across 13 bases. The CDR3 has 18 residues. CDR1 and CDR2 from the germline V gene are KGHSH and LQKENI. V was pared by 2 bases and J by 2 bases, with 7 bases of the junction left unmatched. CDR3 protein: CASSPKMGLAGYTDTQYF. The CDR3 DNA follows: TGTGCCAGCTCACCAAAGATGGGACTAGCGGGGTACACAGATACGCAGTATTTT.

This clonotype was recorded a few times. V gene TRBV7-9 combines with J gene TRBJ2-7, with D possibly matching TRBD2 (7 bases). The CDR3 sequence is 11 residues long. Trimming removed 11 bases from V and 2 bases from J, with 10 bases in between. Germline V gene sequence: CDR1 SEHNR, CDR2 FQNEAQ (reference sequence). This chain's CDR3 is CAAGAPYEQYF. Here the CDR3 DNA reads TGTGCCGCGGGGGCACCCTACGAGCAGTACTTC.

This rearrangement joins TRBV30 to TRBJ1-4; the match to TRBD1 covers 8 bases. Germline V gives CDR1 GTSNPN, CDR2 SVGIG (reference sequence). The CDR3 runs 10 residues. The V segment lost 5 bases and the J segment 12 bases; nucleotides outside the gene matches: 2. The CDR3 here is CAWGQGELFF. The CDR3, as DNA: TGTGCCTGGGGACAGGGCGAACTGTTTTTT.

This clonotype appeared a few times. This chain connects TRBV29-1 to TRBJ2-7; D may be TRBD1 (6 bases). The V gene lost 7 bases and the J gene lost 0 bases, with 19 bases spanning the gap. CDR3 size: 15 residues. Germline CDR1 is SQVTM and CDR2 is ANQGSEA. The DNA for the CDR3 is TGCAGCGCCCGAACCCAGGGGTCCACCTCCTACGAGCAGTACTTC. Translating gives CSARTQGSTSYEQYF.

The chain has TRBV5-1 and TRBJ2-7, with D maybe TRBD2 (5 bases). The V gene lost 0 bases and the J gene lost 3 bases, with 13 bases spanning the gap. The CDR3 is 15 residues long. Germline V gives CDR1 SGHRS, CDR2 YFSETQ. The CDR3 DNA follows: TGCGCCAGCAGCTTGGGACTGTACGGACTCTACGAGCAGTACTTC. This sequence encodes CASSLGLYGLYEQYF.

By share, this clonotype counts as medium-sized. The chain links TRBV12-3 or TRBV12-4 to TRBJ1-6, with 9 bases aligning to TRBD1. V dropped 5 bases and J dropped 7; count of bases not matched to a gene: 3. This CDR3 has 14 amino acids. DNA of the CDR3: TGTGCCAGCAGTCCCGGACAGGGGAATTCACCCCTCCACTTT. This codes for CASSPGQGNSPLHF.

The chain has TRBV20-1 and TRBJ1-2, with TRBD1 as a possible D gene (5 bases). This CDR3 has 13 residues. V was trimmed by 5 bases and J by 2 bases, leaving 12 bases between them. Germline V gives CDR1 DFQATT, CDR2 SNEGSKA (reference sequence). CDR3 amino acids: CSALSGVNYGYTF. The CDR3 DNA reads as TGCAGTGCTCTCTCGGGGGTCAACTATGGCTACACCTTC.

V usage is TRBV15 and J usage is TRBJ2-5; D assignment may be TRBD1 or TRBD2 (5 bases each). The CDR3 has 14 amino acids. V lost 4 bases and J 2 bases, leaving 11 bases between the germline ends. The germline V gene has CDR1 LNHNV and CDR2 YYDKDF (reference sequence). The CDR3 region has the DNA TGTGCCACCAGCATACCGGGACGACAAGAGACCCAGTACTTC. This gives the protein CATSIPGRQETQYF.

This clonotype came up a few times. J is TRBJ1-5 and V is TRBV15, with unresolved D. Germline V gives CDR1 LNHNV, CDR2 YYDKDF (reference sequence). Deletions cut 0 bases from V and 3 bases from J, with 6 bases between. The CDR3 is made up of 14 amino acids. The CDR3 loop reads CATSRDALNQPQHF. As DNA, the CDR3 is TGTGCCACCAGCAGAGATGCCCTCAATCAGCCCCAGCATTTT.

This clonotype has a count of ten or more. The J gene is TRBJ2-1, the V gene TRBV5-1; TRBD2 matches at 9 bases. V lost 5 bases, J lost 8 bases, and 14 bases stayed unmatched. The CDR3 has 16 residues. Germline CDR1 reads SGHRS; CDR2 reads YFSETQ. The CDR3 nucleotides read TGCGCCAGCAGGAGCCTGAGTAGCGGGAGAGACGATGAGCAGTTCTTC. Protein: CASRSLSSGRDDEQFF. The variable domain in full, with the rest retrieved from reference TRBV5-1 and TRBJ2-1, is KAGVTQTPRYLIKTRGQQVTLSCSPISGHRSVSWYQQTPGQGLQFLFEYFSETQRNKGNFPGRFSGRQFSNSRSEMNVSTLELGDSALYLCASRSLSSGRDDEQFFGPGTRLTVL.

The CDR3 DNA reads TGTGCCAGCAGCCAAGACACCCGGGCCCGGGGAAATGAGCAGTTCTTC. It specifies CASSQDTRARGNEQFF. V is TRBV3-1 and J is TRBJ2-1; a possible D gene is TRBD2 (5 bases). The germline V gene has CDR1 LGHDT and CDR2 YNNKEL (reference sequence). Trimming shortened V by 0 bases and J by 7 bases, and 16 bases separated the two germline ends. This CDR3 has 16 residues.

J is TRBJ2-7 and V is TRBV4-3; D is perhaps TRBD2 (6 bases). Germline V CDR1 and CDR2: LGHNA, YSLEER. V was shortened by 0 bases and J by 7 bases, with 22 bases between the two germline ends. The CDR3 extends over 17 amino acids. The CDR3 loop reads CASSQDISAARLGEQYF. In DNA form, the CDR3 reads TGCGCCAGCAGCCAAGATATTTCCGCAGCCCGACTAGGGGAGCAGTACTTC.

The genes are TRBV4-3 and TRBJ2-7; 7 bases fit TRBD2. Germline V CDR1 and CDR2: LGHNA, YSLEER. The CDR3 has 17 residues. V shed 4 bases and J 3 bases; nucleotides not matched to a gene: 15. For the CDR3, the DNA is TGCGCCAGCAGCCTGACCTCCCGGCCTAGCGGAGGCTACGAGCAGTACTTC. The encoded protein is CASSLTSRPSGGYEQYF.

The chain uses TRBV5-6 and TRBJ2-5; 9 bases fit TRBD1. The CDR3 extends over 14 amino acids. Germline V gives CDR1 SGHDT, CDR2 YYEEEE. J was trimmed by 4 bases and V by 4 bases; bases with no gene match: 5. The CDR3 DNA follows: TGTGCCAGCAGCCCTCGGACAGGGGCAGAGACCCAGTACTTC. Its translation: CASSPRTGAETQYF.

V is TRBV4-2 and J is TRBJ2-5, with 7 positions matching TRBD2. The CDR3 consists of 16 residues. Germline V gives CDR1 LGHNA, CDR2 YNFKEQ. With V trimmed by 4 bases and J by 1 base, 9 bases remained unmatched. The CDR3 loop is CASSPLLAGAQETQYF. Written as DNA, the CDR3 is TGTGCCAGCAGCCCCCTTCTGGCGGGAGCCCAAGAGACCCAGTACTTC.

This clonotype was recorded a few times. The rearrangement links TRBV7-9 to TRBJ1-1, with D possibly being TRBD1 (5 bases). The CDR3 has 13 residues. With 8 bases removed from V and 4 bases from J, the gap between germline ends came to 14 bases. CDR1 SEHNR and CDR2 FQNEAQ come from the germline V gene (reference sequence). CDR3 region: CASEDRPGTEAFF. In nucleotides, the CDR3 is TGTGCCAGCGAAGACAGACCAGGCACTGAAGCTTTCTTT.

The chain uses TRBV6-5 and TRBJ1-4; D gene ambiguous. Germline CDR1 reads MNHEY; CDR2 reads SVGAGI. Trimming shortened V by 6 bases and J by 7 bases, and 15 bases separated the two germline ends. The CDR3 consists of 14 residues. The CDR3 loop reads CASSYGVSGEKLFF. The CDR3 DNA reads TGTGCCAGCAGCTACGGGGTGTCCGGTGAAAAACTGTTTTTT.

There are a few counts of this clonotype. V usage is TRBV4-3 and J usage is TRBJ2-1; no definite D call. Germline CDR1 is LGHNA and CDR2 is YSLEER. The CDR3 extends over 12 amino acids. V lost 2 bases and J lost 7, with 6 bases in between. CDR3 loop: CASSQYDNEQFF. For the CDR3, the DNA is TGCGCCAGCAGCCAATATGATAATGAGCAGTTCTTC.

V and J are TRBV3-2 and TRBJ1-2. TRBV3-2 is a listed pseudogene. The CDR3 length is 17 residues. The CDR3 DNA reads as TGTGCCAGCAGCCAAATTGGGAACCGTCCAGTTTCATCGGGCTACACCTTC. This encodes CASSQIGNRPVSSGYTF.

This clonotype has more than one count but fewer than ten. The V gene is TRBV14, the J gene TRBJ1-1; the D is unclear. The length of the CDR3 is 14 residues. Germline V gene lookup returns CDR1 SGHDN and CDR2 FVKESK. Between the trimmed V and J ends, which lost 5 bases and 3 bases, there was a span of 13 bases. CDR3 loop: CASSSVDRYTEAFF. For the CDR3, the DNA is TGTGCCAGCAGCTCCGTGGACCGGTACACTGAAGCTTTCTTT. Filled out from reference TRBV14 and TRBJ1-1, the complete variable domain reads EAGVTQFPSHSVIEKGQTVTLRCDPISGHDNLYWYRRVMGKEIKFLLHFVKESKQDESGMPNNRFLAERTGGTYSTLKVQPAELEDSGVYFCASSSVDRYTEAFFGQGTRLTVV.

This clonotype was observed a few times. This rearrangement joins TRBV10-1 to TRBJ2-7; D gene uncertain. The V end lost 0 bases, the J end lost 3 bases, and 9 bases lay between the germline ends. In germline, CDR1 is WNHNN, CDR2 SYGVQD (reference sequence). The CDR3 contains 14 residues. CDR3 DNA sequence: TGCGCCAGCAGTGAGTCGGGCAGAGTCTACGAGCAGTACTTC. Translating gives CASSESGRVYEQYF.

This clonotype was observed a handful of times. This chain joins TRBV2 and TRBJ2-2; TRBD1 aligns across 9 bases. The ends lost 7 bases at V and 4 bases at J; junction bases unmatched: 13. Germline assignment: CDR1 SNHLY and CDR2 FYNNEI. The CDR3 extends over 17 amino acids. The CDR3 nucleotides are TGTGCCAGCACCCCAAAAGGGGGACAGGGTGCCACCGGGGAGCTGTTTTTT. This encodes CASTPKGGQGATGELFF.

This clonotype appeared a few times. This chain links TRBV28 with TRBJ1-5, with 7 nucleotides matching TRBD1. The CDR3 has 18 residues. Trimming removed 5 bases from V and 1 base from J; junction bases left unmatched: 14. Germline V gene data show CDR1 as MDHEN and CDR2 as SYDVKM. This chain's CDR3 is CASSLRQGTFLSNQPQHF. The CDR3 DNA sequence: TGTGCCAGCAGTCTCCGACAGGGTACCTTCTTGAGCAATCAGCCCCAGCATTTT.

A few counts support this clonotype. The V call is TRBV4-3, the J call TRBJ2-7; unclear D gene. Trimming removed 1 base from V and 4 bases from J, with 14 bases in between. The CDR3 has 15 residues. In germline, CDR1 is LGHNA, CDR2 YSLEER. The DNA of the CDR3 is TGCGCCAGCAGCCAAGCCCGGGTCCTGGAGTACGAGCAGTACTTC. Amino acids: CASSQARVLEYEQYF.

This clonotype was counted between two and nine times. The chain links TRBV20-1 to TRBJ2-7; tentatively, D is TRBD1 (5 bases). V was clipped by 1 base and J by 5 bases, with 15 bases between them. Germline loops: CDR1 DFQATT, CDR2 SNEGSKA (reference sequence). The CDR3 consists of 14 residues. In DNA form, the CDR3 reads TGCAGTGCTAGAGGCCCTAGGGGAAGAAACGAGCAGTACTTC. Amino acids: CSARGPRGRNEQYF.

This clonotype was counted only a few times. Here the CDR3 reads CASSPRPWGDTGELFF. For the CDR3, the DNA is TGCGCCAGCAGCCCAAGGCCGTGGGGAGACACCGGGGAGCTGTTTTTT. The V gene is TRBV4-1, the J gene TRBJ2-2; D is possibly TRBD2 (5 bases). CDR1 is MGHRA, CDR2 YSYEKL, per germline. Trimming shortened V by 4 bases and J by 3 bases, and 15 bases separated the two germline ends. CDR3 length: 16 residues.